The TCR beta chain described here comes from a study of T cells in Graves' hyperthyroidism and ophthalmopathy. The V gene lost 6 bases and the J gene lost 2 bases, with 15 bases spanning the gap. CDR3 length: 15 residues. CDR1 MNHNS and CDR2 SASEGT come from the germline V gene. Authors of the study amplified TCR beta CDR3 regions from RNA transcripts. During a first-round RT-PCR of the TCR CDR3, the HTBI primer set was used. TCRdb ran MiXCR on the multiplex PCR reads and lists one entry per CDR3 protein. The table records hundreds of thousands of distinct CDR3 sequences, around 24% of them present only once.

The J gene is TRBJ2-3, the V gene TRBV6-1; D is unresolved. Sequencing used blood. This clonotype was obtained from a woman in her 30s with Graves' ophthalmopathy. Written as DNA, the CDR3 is TGTGCCAGCAGCAGTTGGTCGCAGCACACAGATACGCAGTATTTT. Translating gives CASSSWSQHTDTQYF.